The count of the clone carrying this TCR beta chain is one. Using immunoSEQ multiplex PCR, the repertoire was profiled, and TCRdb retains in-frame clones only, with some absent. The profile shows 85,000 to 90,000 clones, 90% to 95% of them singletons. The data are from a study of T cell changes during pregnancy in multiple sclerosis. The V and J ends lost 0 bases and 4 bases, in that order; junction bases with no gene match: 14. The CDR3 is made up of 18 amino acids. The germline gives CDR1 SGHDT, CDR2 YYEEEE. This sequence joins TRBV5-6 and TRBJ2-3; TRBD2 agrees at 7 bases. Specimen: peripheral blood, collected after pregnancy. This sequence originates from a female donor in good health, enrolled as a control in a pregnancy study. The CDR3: CASSLGSGGYRVADTQYF. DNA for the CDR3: TGTGCCAGCAGCTTGGGTTCGGGAGGATATCGTGTAGCAGATACGCAGTATTTT.